The 29 T cell receptor beta chains below all came from one sample that was sequenced in a study of T cell repertoires in cytomegalovirus infection. TCRdb reprocessed the reads with MiXCR, giving one entry per CDR3 protein. The data contain 560,000 or so distinct CDR3 sequences, 16% of them seen just once; the ten biggest clones take up roughly 25%. Sequencing input: CD8+ T cells from PBMCs. These receptors all come from a human donor in good health (CMV status not recorded). Some clones in this sample may be carry-over from other donors' samples.

This clonotype was counted only a few times. V usage is TRBV4-1 and J usage is TRBJ1-2, with TRBD1 as a possible D gene (5 bases). CDR3 length equals 16 residues. Germline V gene data show CDR1 as MGHRA and CDR2 as YSYEKL. V was trimmed by 0 bases and J by 4 bases, leaving 15 bases between them. The CDR3 DNA follows: TGCGCCAGCAGCCAAGAAGGGGACGGCCAGCCCTATGGCTACACCTTC. It specifies CASSQEGDGQPYGYTF.

This clonotype was detected only a few times. V usage is TRBV24-1 and J usage is TRBJ2-1; unclear D gene. Germline V gives CDR1 KGHDR, CDR2 SFDVKD. The CDR3 runs to 11 residues. Trimming cost V 6 bases and J 6 bases, with 5 bases left between them. This CDR3 is CATSLSNEQFF. The CDR3 DNA is TGTGCCACCAGTTTAAGCAATGAGCAGTTCTTC.

This clonotype was counted many times. J is TRBJ2-7 and V is TRBV7-9, with D maybe TRBD1 (6 bases). The CDR3 is made up of 15 amino acids. V was shortened by 5 bases and J by 0 bases, with 14 bases between the two germline ends. Germline assignment: CDR1 SEHNR and CDR2 FQNEAQ (reference sequence). In DNA, the CDR3 is TGTGCCAGCAGCGCCCGGACAGCTTCCTCCTACGAGCAGTACTTC. The encoded protein is CASSARTASSYEQYF.

This clonotype was counted only a few times. V and J are TRBV6-6 and TRBJ2-3; 7 bases align to TRBD2. V lost 8 bases and J lost 0; bases outside the gene matches: 8. The germline gives CDR1 MNHNY, CDR2 SVGAGI (reference sequence). The CDR3 totals 15 residues. The CDR3 bases are TGTGCCAGCCTTGGGGAGGGCCCTAGCACAGATACGCAGTATTTT. Protein product: CASLGEGPSTDTQYF.

The chain recombines TRBV15 with TRBJ2-5; a possible D gene is TRBD2 (5 bases). The CDR3 consists of 13 residues. The germline CDR1 and CDR2 sequences are LNHNV and YYDKDF (reference sequence). Trimming cost V 5 bases and J 5 bases, with 12 bases left between them. The CDR3 DNA follows: TGTGCCACCAGCTGGCTGGGCGGGGAGACCCAGTACTTC. Protein sequence: CATSWLGGETQYF.

The chain couples TRBV5-4 to TRBJ2-1; D might be TRBD1 (5 bases). The CDR3 sequence is 14 residues long. V dropped 6 bases and J dropped 9 bases, with 19 bases sitting between them. Germline CDR1 and CDR2: SGHNT and YYREEE (reference sequence). CDR3 protein: CASTNRQGRVEQFF. The CDR3 nucleotides read TGTGCCAGCACCAACCGTCAGGGCCGGGTTGAGCAGTTCTTC.

This clonotype occurred many times. The chain carries TRBV28 and TRBJ2-5; 10 bases line up with TRBD2. Germline CDR1 is MDHEN and CDR2 is SYDVKM. The CDR3 totals 17 residues. V was clipped by 5 bases and J by 5 bases; unmatched bases: 14. This chain's CDR3 is CASSPLGIAGGGETQYF. The CDR3 DNA is TGTGCCAGCAGTCCCCTCGGGATAGCGGGAGGAGGGGAGACCCAGTACTTC. The whole variable domain, filled in from reference TRBV28 and TRBJ2-5, reads DVKVTQSSRYLVKRTGEKVFLECVQDMDHENMFWYRQDPGLGLRLIYFSYDVKMKEKGDIPEGYSVSREKKERFSLILESASTNQTSMYLCASSPLGIAGGGETQYFGPGTRLLVL.

This clonotype came up many times. The chain employs TRBV4-1 and TRBJ2-7; the D is unclear. Germline assignment: CDR1 MGHRA and CDR2 YSYEKL. The CDR3 extends over 13 amino acids. The V and J ends lost 1 base and 3 bases respectively, with 7 bases between them. The CDR3 region is CASSQAVGYEQYF. In DNA form, the CDR3 reads TGCGCCAGCAGCCAAGCAGTGGGCTACGAGCAGTACTTC.

Only a few counts were recorded for this clonotype. This may be a read error, as it is one base from a much larger clone. The CDR3 DNA is TGTGTCAGCAGCTTAACGTACGGGAACGAGCAGTACTTC. Amino acids: CVSSLTYGNEQYF. The J gene is TRBJ2-7, the V gene TRBV7-3, with D possibly matching TRBD2 (5 bases). Looked up from germline, CDR1 is SGHTA and CDR2 is FQGTGA. This CDR3 spans 13 amino acids.

This clonotype was found a few times. The chain is built from TRBV24-1 and TRBJ2-5; D tentatively fits TRBD1 or TRBD2 (5 bases each). The germline V gene encodes CDR1 KGHDR and CDR2 SFDVKD. Trimming removed 8 bases at V and 4 bases at J, with 19 bases between. This CDR3 has 15 amino acids. The CDR3 DNA reads as TGTGCCACCAACAAACGGGGCTTGAGGCGAGAGACCCAGTACTTC. The encoded protein is CATNKRGLRRETQYF.

At least ten counts were recorded for this clonotype. The chain uses TRBV27 and TRBJ2-1; TRBD2 matches 10 bases. The CDR3 length is 14 residues. V dropped 8 bases and J dropped 6; count of bases not matched to a gene: 7. Germline V lookup: CDR1 MNHEY, CDR2 SMNVEV (reference sequence). In DNA form, the CDR3 reads TGTGCCAGCCGGGTAGCGGGGGGCCGCAATGAGCAGTTCTTC. This encodes CASRVAGGRNEQFF.

The CDR3 spells CASSSGTGNSPLHF. CDR3 nucleotides: TGTGCCAGCAGCTCCGGGACAGGGAATTCACCCCTCCACTTT. The V call is TRBV5-6, the J call TRBJ1-6; 9 nucleotides match TRBD1. The junction had 2 bases not matched to a gene; V was cut back by 3 bases and J by 7 bases. Looked up from germline, CDR1 is SGHDT and CDR2 is YYEEEE. CDR3 length: 14 residues.

This clonotype has only a few counts. The gene calls are TRBV13 and TRBJ2-7; weak D call: TRBD1 (6 bases). The CDR3 consists of 11 residues. Trimming cost V 5 bases and J 7 bases, with 9 bases left between them. Germline CDR1 and CDR2: PRHDT and FYEKMQ (reference sequence). CDR3 sequence: CASSLDREQYF. The CDR3 DNA reads TGTGCCAGCAGCCTCGACAGGGAGCAGTACTTC.

This clonotype was seen many times. This chain joins TRBV6-5 and TRBJ1-1; D uncertain. This CDR3 has 16 amino acids. V was clipped by 2 bases and J by 4 bases, with 17 bases between them. CDR1 and CDR2 (germline): MNHEY, SVGAGI. Written as DNA, the CDR3 is TGTGCCAGCAGTTACCGTGACCGGGTGGCCACCACTGAAGCTTTCTTT. This codes for CASSYRDRVATTEAFF.

At least ten counts were recorded for this clonotype. The V and J genes are TRBV6-1 and TRBJ1-5, with D hard to call. The V end was cut by 4 bases, the J end by 0 bases, with 10 bases between. The CDR3 covers 15 residues. Looked up from germline, CDR1 is MNHNS and CDR2 is SASEGT. The CDR3 DNA reads as TGTGCCAGCAGTGTTCGGGATTATAGCAATCAGCCCCAGCATTTT. Translating it yields CASSVRDYSNQPQHF.

Ten or more counts support this clonotype. The V gene is TRBV6-1, the J gene TRBJ1-5, with D unclear. Germline values: CDR1 MNHNS, CDR2 SASEGT. This CDR3 has 15 residues. V lost 4 bases to trimming and J lost 9 bases, with 19 bases between them. As DNA, the CDR3 is TGTGCCAGCAGTGGAACGCTGGATAGAACGGCGCCCCAGCATTTT. Translating gives CASSGTLDRTAPQHF.

The J gene is TRBJ1-2, the V gene TRBV4-2; no clear D gene. The CDR3 sequence is 12 residues long. In germline, CDR1 is LGHNA, CDR2 YNFKEQ. V lost 1 base and J 8 bases, leaving 8 bases between the germline ends. The CDR3 loop reads CASSQGPVGYTF. The CDR3 DNA reads as TGTGCCAGCAGCCAAGGGCCTGTAGGCTACACCTTC.

A few counts support this clonotype. The rearrangement links TRBV19 to TRBJ2-3; D is possibly TRBD1 (5 bases). The CDR3 has 10 amino acids. Germline-derived CDR1 and CDR2 are LNHDA and SQIVND (reference sequence). V was shortened by 10 bases and J by 6 bases, with 8 bases between the two germline ends. CDR3 loop: CATKGDTQYF. Written as DNA, the CDR3 is TGTGCCACAAAGGGGGATACGCAGTATTTT.

This clonotype was observed many times. The gene calls are TRBV7-9 and TRBJ2-7, with a weak D call TRBD2 (5 bases). The V and J ends lost 8 bases and 5 bases respectively, with 13 bases between them. CDR3 length equals 12 residues. CDR1 SEHNR and CDR2 FQNEAQ come from the germline V gene (reference sequence). CDR3: CASASLRDEQYF. CDR3 bases: TGTGCCAGCGCCTCCCTGCGGGACGAGCAGTACTTC.

This clonotype was seen ten or more times. The rearrangement links TRBV11-2 to TRBJ1-1, with D perhaps TRBD1 (5 bases). Germline V lookup: CDR1 SGHAT, CDR2 FQNNGV. This CDR3 is 16 amino acids long. Trimming removed 4 bases from V and 7 bases from J, with 22 bases in between. CDR3 sequence reads: CASSSPLPGRGFEAFF. In DNA, the CDR3 is TGTGCCAGCAGCTCTCCACTCCCAGGAAGGGGCTTTGAAGCTTTCTTT.

This clonotype was counted ten times or more. This chain connects TRBV6-1 to TRBJ1-1; TRBD1 matches 7 bases. The ends lost 0 bases at V and 0 bases at J; junction bases unmatched: 10. This CDR3 comprises 18 residues. CDR1 and CDR2 (germline): MNHNS, SASEGT. CDR3 residues: CASSEAHRGYLMNTEAFF. CDR3 nucleotide sequence: TGTGCCAGCAGTGAAGCGCACAGGGGCTATCTTATGAACACTGAAGCTTTCTTT.

This clonotype occurred many times. V is TRBV12-3 or TRBV12-4 and J is TRBJ1-1, with a possible D match to TRBD1 (5 bases). This CDR3 is 14 amino acids long. V was trimmed by 6 bases and J by 5 bases, leaving 16 bases between them. Here the CDR3 DNA reads TGTGCCAGCAGCCCCGGAGGGTGGGGGACTGAAGCTTTCTTT. Translation gives CASSPGGWGTEAFF.

This chain connects TRBV19 to TRBJ2-7, with D possibly being TRBD2 (6 bases). Germline V lookup: CDR1 LNHDA, CDR2 SQIVND (reference sequence). Trimming left V 3 bases short and J 2 bases short, with 11 bases between. The CDR3 contains 14 residues. The CDR3 protein is CASSMTGDAYEQYF. The CDR3, as DNA: TGTGCCAGTAGTATGACGGGAGATGCCTACGAGCAGTACTTC.

This clonotype came up a few times. This sequence joins TRBV3-1 and TRBJ1-1; perhaps TRBD1 as D (6 bases). Germline V gene data show CDR1 as LGHDT and CDR2 as YNNKEL (reference sequence). V was shortened by 8 bases and J by 0 bases, with 10 bases between the two germline ends. The CDR3 has 13 amino acids. CDR3 amino acids: CASSDRLNTEAFF. CDR3 coding DNA: TGTGCCAGCTCCGACAGGTTGAACACTGAAGCTTTCTTT. Filled out from reference TRBV3-1 and TRBJ1-1, the complete variable domain reads DTAVSQTPKYLVTQMGNDKSIKCEQNLGHDTMYWYKQDSKKFLKIMFSYNNKELIINETVPNRFSPKSPDKAHLNLHINSLELGDSAVYFCASSDRLNTEAFFGQGTRLTVV.

At least ten counts were recorded for this clonotype. The rearrangement uses TRBV5-1 and TRBJ2-7, with 7 nucleotides matching TRBD2. The germline V gene has CDR1 SGHRS and CDR2 YFSETQ. CDR3 size: 14 residues. The V and J ends lost 4 bases and 2 bases, in that order; junction bases with no gene match: 6. CDR3 sequence (DNA): TGCGCCAGCAGCCCCGGGGACTATACCTACGAGCAGTACTTC. Its protein is CASSPGDYTYEQYF.

CDR3 sequence (DNA): TGCGCCAGCAGCCAAGATTCGGGGACAGGTGAAGCTTTCTTT. This encodes CASSQDSGTGEAFF. The genes are TRBV4-1 and TRBJ1-1, with 8 positions matching TRBD1. This CDR3 is 14 amino acids long. J lost 7 bases, V lost 0 bases, and 4 bases had no gene match. Germline values: CDR1 MGHRA, CDR2 YSYEKL.

At least ten counts were recorded for this clonotype. The V gene is TRBV7-9, the J gene TRBJ1-6, with 8 bases fitting TRBD1. In germline, CDR1 is SEHNR, CDR2 FQNEAQ (reference sequence). Trimming took 5 bases from V and 8 from J; bases not matched to a gene: 8. The CDR3 has 15 residues. CDR3 nucleotide sequence: TGTGCCAGCAGCCACGGACAGGGCGGTTATTCACCCCTCCACTTT. Encoded protein: CASSHGQGGYSPLHF.

This clonotype was observed many times. J is TRBJ1-1 and V is TRBV6-1, with TRBD1 identical over 8 bases. V lost 8 bases and J lost 1; bases outside the gene matches: 3. CDR3 size: 13 residues. CDR1 and CDR2 from the germline V gene are MNHNS and SASEGT. The CDR3 DNA reads as TGTGCCAGCCCCGGGACAGGGAACACTGAAGCTTTCTTT. Encoded protein: CASPGTGNTEAFF.

This chain links TRBV6-8 with TRBJ2-1, with 8 bases that match TRBD2. Germline lookup yields CDR1 MNHGY and CDR2 SAAAGT. This CDR3 region has 16 residues. V dropped 4 bases and J dropped 10; count of bases not matched to a gene: 15. CDR3 in amino acids: CASSSSGGGWVLEQFF. The DNA of the CDR3 is TGTGCCAGCAGTTCCAGCGGGGGCGGGTGGGTCTTAGAGCAGTTCTTC.